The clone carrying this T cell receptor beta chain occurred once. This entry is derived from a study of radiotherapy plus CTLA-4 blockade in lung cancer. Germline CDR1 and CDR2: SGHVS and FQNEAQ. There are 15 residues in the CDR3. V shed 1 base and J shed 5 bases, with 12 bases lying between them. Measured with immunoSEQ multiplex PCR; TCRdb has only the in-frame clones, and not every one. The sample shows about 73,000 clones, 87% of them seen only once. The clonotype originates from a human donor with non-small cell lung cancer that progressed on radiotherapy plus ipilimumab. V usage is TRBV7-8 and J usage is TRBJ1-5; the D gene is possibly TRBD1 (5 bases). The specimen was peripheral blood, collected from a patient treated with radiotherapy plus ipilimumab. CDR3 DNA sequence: TGTGCCAGCAGCTTAGTTGAAAGGGGTTATCAGCCCCAGCATTTT. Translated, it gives CASSLVERGYQPQHF.